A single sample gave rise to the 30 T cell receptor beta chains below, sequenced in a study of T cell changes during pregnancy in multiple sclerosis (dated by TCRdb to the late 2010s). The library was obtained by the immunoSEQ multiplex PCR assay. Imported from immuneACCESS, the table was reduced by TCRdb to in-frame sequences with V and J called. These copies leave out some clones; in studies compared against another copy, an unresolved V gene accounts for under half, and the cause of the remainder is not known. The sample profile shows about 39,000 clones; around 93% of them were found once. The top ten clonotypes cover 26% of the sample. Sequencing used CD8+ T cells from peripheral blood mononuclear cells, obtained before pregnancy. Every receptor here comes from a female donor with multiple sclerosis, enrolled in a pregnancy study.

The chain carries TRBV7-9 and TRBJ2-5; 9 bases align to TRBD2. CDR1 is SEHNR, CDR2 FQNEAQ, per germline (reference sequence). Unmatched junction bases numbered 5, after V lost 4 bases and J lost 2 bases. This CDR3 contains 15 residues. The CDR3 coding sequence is TGTGCCAGCAGCTGGATAGCGGGGGAGCAAGAGACCCAGTACTTC. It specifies CASSWIAGEQETQYF.

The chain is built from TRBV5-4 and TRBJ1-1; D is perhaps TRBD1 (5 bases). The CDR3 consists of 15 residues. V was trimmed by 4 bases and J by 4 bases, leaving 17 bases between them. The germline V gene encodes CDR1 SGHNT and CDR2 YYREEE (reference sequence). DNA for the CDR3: TGTGCCAGCAGCGAACCGGGACTCGGCAGCACTGAAGCTTTCTTT. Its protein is CASSEPGLGSTEAFF.

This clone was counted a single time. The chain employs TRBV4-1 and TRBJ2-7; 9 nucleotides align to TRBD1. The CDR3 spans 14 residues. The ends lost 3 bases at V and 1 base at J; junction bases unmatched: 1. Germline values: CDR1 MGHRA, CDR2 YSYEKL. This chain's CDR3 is CASSHGTGSYEQYF. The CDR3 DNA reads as TGCGCCAGCAGCCACGGGACAGGGTCCTACGAGCAGTACTTC.

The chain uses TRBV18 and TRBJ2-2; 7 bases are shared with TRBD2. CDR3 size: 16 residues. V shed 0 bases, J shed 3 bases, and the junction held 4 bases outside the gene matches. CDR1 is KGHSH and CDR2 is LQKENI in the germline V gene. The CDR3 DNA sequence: TGTGCCAGCTCACCACCGTCCGGGGGGTACACCGGGGAGCTGTTTTTT. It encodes CASSPPSGGYTGELFF.

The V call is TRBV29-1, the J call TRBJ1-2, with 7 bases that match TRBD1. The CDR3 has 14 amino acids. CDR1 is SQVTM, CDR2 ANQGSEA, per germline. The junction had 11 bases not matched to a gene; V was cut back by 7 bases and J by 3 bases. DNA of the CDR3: TGCAGCGCGTTACGACAGGGTAACGACTATGGCTACACCTTC. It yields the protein CSALRQGNDYGYTF.

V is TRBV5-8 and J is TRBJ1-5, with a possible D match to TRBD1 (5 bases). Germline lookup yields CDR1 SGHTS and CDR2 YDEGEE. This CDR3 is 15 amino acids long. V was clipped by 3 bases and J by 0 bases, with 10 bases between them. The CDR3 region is CASSSGMYSNQPQHF. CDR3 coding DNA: TGTGCCAGCAGCTCAGGGATGTATAGCAATCAGCCCCAGCATTTT.

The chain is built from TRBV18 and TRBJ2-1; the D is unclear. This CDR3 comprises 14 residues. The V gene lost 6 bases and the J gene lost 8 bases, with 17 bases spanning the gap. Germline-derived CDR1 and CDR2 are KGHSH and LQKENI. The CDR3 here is CASSQIPLGHEQFF. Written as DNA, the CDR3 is TGTGCCAGCTCCCAAATTCCCCTTGGCCATGAGCAGTTCTTC.

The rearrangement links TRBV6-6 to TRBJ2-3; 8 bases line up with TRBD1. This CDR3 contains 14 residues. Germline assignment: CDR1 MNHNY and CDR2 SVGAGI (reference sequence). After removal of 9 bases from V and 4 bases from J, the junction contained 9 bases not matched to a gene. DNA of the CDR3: TGTGCCAGTTGGACAGGGTTGGTGGCAGATACGCAGTATTTT. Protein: CASWTGLVADTQYF.

CDR3 bases: TGTGCCAGCATCCAGAACACCGGGGAGCTGTTTTTT. Its protein product is CASIQNTGELFF. The chain employs TRBV2 and TRBJ2-2; D remains unclear. CDR3 length: 12 residues. V was shortened by 7 bases and J by 1 base, with 4 bases between the two germline ends. Germline loops: CDR1 SNHLY, CDR2 FYNNEI.

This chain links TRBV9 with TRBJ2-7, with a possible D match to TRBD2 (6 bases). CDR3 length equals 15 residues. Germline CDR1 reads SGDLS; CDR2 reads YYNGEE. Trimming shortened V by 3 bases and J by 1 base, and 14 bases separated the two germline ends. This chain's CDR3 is CASSASQRASYEQYF. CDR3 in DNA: TGTGCCAGCAGCGCTAGCCAGCGGGCGTCCTACGAGCAGTACTTC.

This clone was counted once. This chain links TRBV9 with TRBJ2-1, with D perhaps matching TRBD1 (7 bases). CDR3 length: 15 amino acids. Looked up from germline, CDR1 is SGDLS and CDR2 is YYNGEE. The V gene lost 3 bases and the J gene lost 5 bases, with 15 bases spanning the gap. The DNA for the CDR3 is TGTGCCAGCAGCGAGACCAGCAGGGGGGACAATGAGCAGTTCTTC. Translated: CASSETSRGDNEQFF.

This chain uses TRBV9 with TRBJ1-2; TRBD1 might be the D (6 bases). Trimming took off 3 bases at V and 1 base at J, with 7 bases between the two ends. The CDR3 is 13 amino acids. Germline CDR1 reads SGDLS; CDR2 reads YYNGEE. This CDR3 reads CASSGTVNYGYTF. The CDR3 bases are TGTGCCAGCAGCGGGACAGTTAACTATGGCTACACCTTC.

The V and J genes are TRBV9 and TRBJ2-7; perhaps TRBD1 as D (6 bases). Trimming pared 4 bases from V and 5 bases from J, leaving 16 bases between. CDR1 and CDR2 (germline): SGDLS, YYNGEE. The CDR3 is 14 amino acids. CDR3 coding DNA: TGTGCCAGCAGCCGTAACCGGGACACCCACGAGCAGTACTTC. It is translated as CASSRNRDTHEQYF.

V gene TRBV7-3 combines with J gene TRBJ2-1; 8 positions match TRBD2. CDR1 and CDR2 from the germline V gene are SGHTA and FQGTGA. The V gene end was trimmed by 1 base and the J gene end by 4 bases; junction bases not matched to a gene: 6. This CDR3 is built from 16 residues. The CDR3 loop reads CASSLMGSGDYNEQFF. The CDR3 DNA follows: TGTGCCAGCAGCTTAATGGGTAGCGGGGATTACAATGAGCAGTTCTTC. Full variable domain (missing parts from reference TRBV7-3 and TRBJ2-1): GAGVSQTPSNKVTEKGKYVELRCDPISGHTALYWYRQSLGQGPEFLIYFQGTGAADDSGLPNDRFFAVRPEGSVSTLKIQRTERGDSAVYLCASSLMGSGDYNEQFFGPGTRLTVL.

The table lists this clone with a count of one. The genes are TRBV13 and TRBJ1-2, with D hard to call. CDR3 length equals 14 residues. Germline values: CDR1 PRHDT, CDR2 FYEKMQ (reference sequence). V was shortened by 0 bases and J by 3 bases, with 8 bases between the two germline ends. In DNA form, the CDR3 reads TGTGCCAGCAGCTTAGGACAGAGTGACTATGGCTACACCTTC. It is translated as CASSLGQSDYGYTF. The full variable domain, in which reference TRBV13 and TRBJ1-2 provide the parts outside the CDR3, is AAGVIQSPRHLIKEKRETATLKCYPIPRHDTVYWYQQGPGQDPQFLISFYEKMQSDKGSIPDRFSAQQFSDYHSELNMSSLELGDSALYFCASSLGQSDYGYTFGSGTRLTVV.

The CDR3 DNA reads as TGTGCCAGCAGCGTAGGCATCGCGCTGGAGCAGTACTTC. It yields the protein CASSVGIALEQYF. The chain carries TRBV9 and TRBJ2-7; D is uncertain. V lost 0 bases to trimming and J lost 7 bases, with 11 bases between them. Germline V lookup: CDR1 SGDLS, CDR2 YYNGEE. The CDR3 is 13 residues long. The complete variable domain, with remaining parts taken from reference TRBV9 and TRBJ2-7, reads DSGVTQTPKHLITATGQRVTLRCSPRSGDLSVYWYQQSLDQGLQFLIQYYNGEERAKGNILERFSAQQFPDLHSELNLSSLELGDSALYFCASSVGIALEQYFGPGTRLTVT.

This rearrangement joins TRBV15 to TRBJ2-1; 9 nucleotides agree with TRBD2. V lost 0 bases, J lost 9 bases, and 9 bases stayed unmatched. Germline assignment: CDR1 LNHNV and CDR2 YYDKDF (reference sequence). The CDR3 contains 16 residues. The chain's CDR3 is CATSRDPRGGDGEQFF. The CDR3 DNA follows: TGTGCCACCAGCAGAGATCCGCGGGGGGGTGACGGTGAGCAGTTCTTC.

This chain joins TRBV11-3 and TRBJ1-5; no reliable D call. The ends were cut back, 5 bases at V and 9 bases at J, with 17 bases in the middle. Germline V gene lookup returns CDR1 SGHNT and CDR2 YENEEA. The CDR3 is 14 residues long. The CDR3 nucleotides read TGTGCCAGCAGCCCCCGTCTGTTCTACAGGCCCCAGCATTTT. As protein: CASSPRLFYRPQHF.

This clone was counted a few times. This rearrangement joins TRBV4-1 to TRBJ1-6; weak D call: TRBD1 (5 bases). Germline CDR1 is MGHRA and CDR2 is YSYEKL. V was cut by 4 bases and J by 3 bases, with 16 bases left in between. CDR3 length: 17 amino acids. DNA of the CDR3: TGCGCCAGCAGCCGAAAGAAAGGGCAGGGCTATAATTCACCCCTCCACTTT. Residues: CASSRKKGQGYNSPLHF.

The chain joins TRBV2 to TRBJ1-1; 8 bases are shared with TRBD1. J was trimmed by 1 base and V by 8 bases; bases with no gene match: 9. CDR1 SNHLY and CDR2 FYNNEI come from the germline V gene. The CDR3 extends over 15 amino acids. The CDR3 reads CASVERQGKNTEAFF. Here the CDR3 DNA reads TGTGCCAGCGTTGAGAGACAGGGGAAGAACACTGAAGCTTTCTTT.

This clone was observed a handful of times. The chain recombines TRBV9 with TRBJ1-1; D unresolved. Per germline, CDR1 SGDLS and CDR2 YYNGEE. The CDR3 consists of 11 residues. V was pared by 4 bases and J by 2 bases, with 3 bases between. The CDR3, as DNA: TGTGCCAGCAGCAGCAACACTGAAGCTTTCTTT. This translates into CASSSNTEAFF.

CDR3 in amino acids: CASSDPGAPFYEQYF. CDR3 in DNA: TGTGCCAGCAGTGACCCAGGTGCTCCTTTCTACGAGCAGTACTTC. The J gene is TRBJ2-7, the V gene TRBV2; D gene ambiguous. CDR3 length: 15 residues. Trimming removed 3 bases at V and 3 bases at J, with 15 bases between. CDR1 is SNHLY and CDR2 is FYNNEI in the germline V gene.

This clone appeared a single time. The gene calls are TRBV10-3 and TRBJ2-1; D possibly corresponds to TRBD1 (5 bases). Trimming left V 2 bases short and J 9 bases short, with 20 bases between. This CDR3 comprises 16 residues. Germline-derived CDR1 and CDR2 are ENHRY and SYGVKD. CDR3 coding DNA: TGTGCCATCAGTGAGGTCAAGGGGATGTACAATGGTGAGCAGTTCTTC. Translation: CAISEVKGMYNGEQFF.

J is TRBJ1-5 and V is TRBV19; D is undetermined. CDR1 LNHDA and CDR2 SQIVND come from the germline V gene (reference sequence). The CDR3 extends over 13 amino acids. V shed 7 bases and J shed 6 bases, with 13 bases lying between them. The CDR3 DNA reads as TGTGCCAGTATTGAGGGCTCGGGTCAGCCCCAGCATTTT. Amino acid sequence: CASIEGSGQPQHF.

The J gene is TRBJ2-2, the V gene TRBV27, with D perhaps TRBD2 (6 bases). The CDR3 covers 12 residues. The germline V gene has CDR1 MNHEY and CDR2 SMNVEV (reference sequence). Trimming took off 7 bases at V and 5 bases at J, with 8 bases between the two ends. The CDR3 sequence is CASTGRTGELFF. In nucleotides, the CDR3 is TGTGCCAGCACGGGGAGGACCGGGGAGCTGTTTTTT.

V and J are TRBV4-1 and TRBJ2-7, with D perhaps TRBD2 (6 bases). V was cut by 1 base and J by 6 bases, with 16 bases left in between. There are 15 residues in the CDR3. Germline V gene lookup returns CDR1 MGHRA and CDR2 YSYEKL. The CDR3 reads CASSQAGTGVTEQYF. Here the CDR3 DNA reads TGCGCCAGCAGCCAAGCCGGGACTGGAGTTACCGAGCAGTACTTC.

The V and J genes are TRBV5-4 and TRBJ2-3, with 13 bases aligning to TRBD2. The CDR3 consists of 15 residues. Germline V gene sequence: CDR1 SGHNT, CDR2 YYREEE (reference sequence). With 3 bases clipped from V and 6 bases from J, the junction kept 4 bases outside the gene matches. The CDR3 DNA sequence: TGTGCCAGCAGCTCACTAGCGGGAGGGCCGGATACGCAGTATTTT. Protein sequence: CASSSLAGGPDTQYF.

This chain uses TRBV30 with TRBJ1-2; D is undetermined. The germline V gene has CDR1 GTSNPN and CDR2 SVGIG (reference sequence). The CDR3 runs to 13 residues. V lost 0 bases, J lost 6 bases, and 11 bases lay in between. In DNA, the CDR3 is TGTGCCTGGAGTGTCCTTGGACTGGATGGCTACACCTTC. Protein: CAWSVLGLDGYTF. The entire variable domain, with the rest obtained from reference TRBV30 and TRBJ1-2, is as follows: SQTIHQWPATLVQPVGSPLSLECTVEGTSNPNLYWYRQAAGRGLQLLFYSVGIGQISSEVPQNLSASRPQDRQFILSSKKLLLSDSGFYLCAWSVLGLDGYTFGSGTRLTVV.

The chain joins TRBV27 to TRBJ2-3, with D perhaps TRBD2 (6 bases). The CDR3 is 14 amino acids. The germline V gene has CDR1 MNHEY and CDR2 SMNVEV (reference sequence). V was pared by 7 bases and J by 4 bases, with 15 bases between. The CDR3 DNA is TGTGCCAGCACTCACTACCGCGGGGCAGATACGCAGTATTTT. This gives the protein CASTHYRGADTQYF.

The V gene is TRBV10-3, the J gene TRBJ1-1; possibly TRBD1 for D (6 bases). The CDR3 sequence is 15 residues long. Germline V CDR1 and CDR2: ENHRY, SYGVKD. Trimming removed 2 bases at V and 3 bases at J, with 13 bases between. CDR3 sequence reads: CAISEVQGLDTEAFF. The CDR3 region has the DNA TGTGCCATCAGTGAGGTGCAGGGGTTGGACACTGAAGCTTTCTTT.